These T cell receptor beta chains were read from a single sample in a study of T cells in Graves' hyperthyroidism and ophthalmopathy. Via MiXCR, TCRdb re-called the multiplex PCR reads, giving one row per CDR3 protein. The sample has under 300,000 distinct CDR3 sequences, approximately 21% seen once. Sequencing input: blood. The receptors here all came from a man younger than 40 with Graves' ophthalmopathy. The CDR3 runs from the conserved cysteine through the conserved F or W. Each record gives: clone size, V gene, J gene, D gene, CDR3 DNA, CDR3 protein. D genes are given only for firm matches. Expanded clones get a size class; other rows say once, few or many, or leave the size out.

size: .
V: TRBV5-5
J: TRBJ2-2
D: .
DNA: TGTGCCAGCAGCTCATCAGCGACAGCGACCGGGGAGCTGTTTTTT
CDR3: CASSSSATATGELFF

size: few
V: TRBV28
J: TRBJ1-2
D: .
DNA: TGTGCCAGCAGCCCATCAGGGGAATACTATGGCTACACCTTC
CDR3: CASSPSGEYYGYTF

size: .
V: TRBV12-3/TRBV12-4
J: TRBJ2-1
D: .
DNA: TGTGCCAGCAGCACAGTCCGGGACCCCAAACCGCCAGAGCAGTTCTTC
CDR3: CASSTVRDPKPPEQFF

size: many
V: TRBV2
J: TRBJ2-3
D: .
DNA: TGTGCCAGCAGTACAGATGGCACAGATACGCAGTATTTT
CDR3: CASSTDGTDTQYF

size: many
V: TRBV28
J: TRBJ1-2
D: TRBD1
DNA: TGTGCCAGCATTGACAGGGTTTTCTATGGCTACACCTTC
CDR3: CASIDRVFYGYTF

size: .
V: TRBV2
J: TRBJ1-1
D: TRBD1
DNA: TGTGCCAGCAGTGAATTGGGACAGGGGGCTGAAGCTTTCTTT
CDR3: CASSELGQGAEAFF

size: many
V: TRBV30
J: TRBJ1-1
D: .
DNA: TGTGCCTGGACCGCGGGCACACACACTGAAGCTTTCTTT
CDR3: CAWTAGTHTEAFF

size: .
V: TRBV28
J: TRBJ1-5
D: .
DNA: TGTGCCAGCAGTCCCCCCGAAGCTAATCAGCCCCAGCATTTT
CDR3: CASSPPEANQPQHF

size: few
V: TRBV29-1
J: TRBJ2-3
D: TRBD1
DNA: TGCAGCGTGGCAGACAGGGGGAGGTCAGATACGCAGTATTTT
CDR3: CSVADRGRSDTQYF

size: .
V: TRBV7-3
J: TRBJ2-5
D: .
DNA: TGTGCCAGCAGCTTAAGAGTTAAAGAGACCCAGTACTTC
CDR3: CASSLRVKETQYF

size: .
V: TRBV28
J: TRBJ2-1
D: TRBD2
DNA: TGTGCCAGCAGTTCCATAGCGGGAGTCGGGGATGAGCAGTTCTTC
CDR3: CASSSIAGVGDEQFF

size: .
V: TRBV10-3
J: TRBJ1-1
D: TRBD1
DNA: TGTGCCATCAGTGAGCTCGGACAGGGGAACACTGAAGCTTTCTTT
CDR3: CAISELGQGNTEAFF

size: few
V: TRBV28
J: TRBJ2-4
D: .
DNA: TGTGCCAGCACCTTGGGCGGGGTAGGGGCCAAAAACATTCAGTACTTC
CDR3: CASTLGGVGAKNIQYF

size: many
V: TRBV28
J: TRBJ1-1
D: TRBD1
DNA: TGTGCCAGCAGTTTGCAGGGGGCGTCCACTGAAGCTTTCTTT
CDR3: CASSLQGASTEAFF

size: few
V: TRBV6-5
J: TRBJ1-1
D: .
DNA: TGTGCCAGCAGTTTTAGGGATGCCACTGAAGCTTTCTTT
CDR3: CASSFRDATEAFF

size: .
V: TRBV2
J: TRBJ2-7
D: .
DNA: TGTGCCAGCAGGCTGGGTGGGAGTAGTGACGAGCAGTACTTC
CDR3: CASRLGGSSDEQYF

size: few
V: TRBV28
J: TRBJ2-3
D: TRBD2
DNA: TGTGCCAGCAGTTTACCAGCGGGGGGGGCAGATACGCAGTATTTT
CDR3: CASSLPAGGADTQYF

size: many
V: TRBV18
J: TRBJ2-2
D: .
DNA: TGTGCCAGCTCGGTACAGGGGAACACCGGGGAGCTGTTTTTT
CDR3: CASSVQGNTGELFF

size: few
V: TRBV11-2
J: TRBJ1-2
D: TRBD1
DNA: TGTGCCAGCAGCCGGGAGGGACAGGGGCACGTTAACTATGGCTACACCTTC
CDR3: CASSREGQGHVNYGYTF

size: many
V: TRBV5-1
J: TRBJ2-7
D: TRBD2
DNA: TGCGCCAGCAGCTTGGCTGGCCTAGCGGGAGGACGAAACTCCTACGAGCAGTACTTC
CDR3: CASSLAGLAGGRNSYEQYF

size: few
V: TRBV10-3
J: TRBJ1-1
D: TRBD1
DNA: TGTGCCATCAGAGGGACAGGGCTTAACACTGAAGCTTTCTTT
CDR3: CAIRGTGLNTEAFF

size: many
V: TRBV2
J: TRBJ2-3
D: .
DNA: TGTGCCAGCAGTGTCCAGAACACAGATACGCAGTATTTT
CDR3: CASSVQNTDTQYF

size: .
V: TRBV29-1
J: TRBJ2-1
D: TRBD2
DNA: TGCAGCGTCTCTAGGACTAGCGACTATAGTTCCACAACCAACAATGAGCAGTTCTTC
CDR3: CSVSRTSDYSSTTNNEQFF

size: .
V: TRBV18
J: TRBJ2-7
D: TRBD2
DNA: TGTGCCAGCTCACCACGGACTAGCCTCTCCTACGAGCAGTACTTC
CDR3: CASSPRTSLSYEQYF

size: many
V: TRBV12-3/TRBV12-4
J: TRBJ2-5
D: TRBD2
DNA: TGTGCCAGCAGTCGAGTAACTAGCGGGAGAGCTCGAGAGACCCAGTACTTC
CDR3: CASSRVTSGRARETQYF

size: few
V: TRBV10-3
J: TRBJ1-2
D: .
DNA: TGTGCCATCAGTGAAGAGGGTACAAGGGGCTACACCTTC
CDR3: CAISEEGTRGYTF

size: many
V: TRBV7-2
J: TRBJ1-3
D: .
DNA: TGTGCCAGCAGCCCCGCGGGATATGGGGCGGGAAACACCATATATTTT
CDR3: CASSPAGYGAGNTIYF

size: many
V: TRBV30
J: TRBJ1-1
D: .
DNA: TGTGCCTGGAGTGCCCACCTCGGGGGAGCGAACACTGAAGCTTTCTTT
CDR3: CAWSAHLGGANTEAFF

size: .
V: TRBV20-1
J: TRBJ2-3
D: TRBD2
DNA: TGCAGTGCTAGGGGGGGGAGCGCGCTGACCGCAGATACGCAGTATTTT
CDR3: CSARGGSALTADTQYF

size: .
V: TRBV6-1
J: TRBJ2-3
D: .
DNA: TGTGCCAGCAGTGAGATCCTCACAGATACGCAGTATTTT
CDR3: CASSEILTDTQYF

size: few
V: TRBV7-8
J: TRBJ1-1
D: .
DNA: TGTGCCAGCAGCCCGAGGGCAAGAATGAACACTGAAGCTTTCTTT
CDR3: CASSPRARMNTEAFF

size: .
V: TRBV28
J: TRBJ1-5
D: .
DNA: TGTGCCAGCAGTTTTATTGGGCGGCAGCCCCAGCATTTT
CDR3: CASSFIGRQPQHF

size: few
V: TRBV20-1
J: TRBJ2-3
D: .
DNA: TGCAGTTTCTTGAGCGGGCCCACAGATACGCAGTATTTT
CDR3: CSFLSGPTDTQYF

size: many
V: TRBV5-1
J: TRBJ2-7
D: .
DNA: TGCGCCAGCAGCTTTGGGGGCACTCTCCACGAGCAGTACTTC
CDR3: CASSFGGTLHEQYF

size: .
V: TRBV28
J: TRBJ2-5
D: TRBD1
DNA: TGTGCCAGCAGTTTCTTTGACAGGGCGGGGACCCAGTACTTC
CDR3: CASSFFDRAGTQYF

size: few
V: TRBV6-6
J: TRBJ2-5
D: TRBD2
DNA: TGTGCCAGCAGTTACTCCGTGGTAGCGGGAGCAGGGGAGACCCAGTACTTC
CDR3: CASSYSVVAGAGETQYF

size: .
V: TRBV19
J: TRBJ2-2
D: TRBD1
DNA: TGTGCCAGTAGGGACAGGGGGCTCAGCGGGGAGCTGTTTTTT
CDR3: CASRDRGLSGELFF

size: many
V: TRBV3-1
J: TRBJ2-1
D: TRBD2
DNA: TGTGCCAGCACATATAGCGGGAGCTCCTACAATGAGCAGTTCTTC
CDR3: CASTYSGSSYNEQFF

size: many
V: TRBV3-1
J: TRBJ2-3
D: TRBD2
DNA: TGTGCCAGCAGCCAAGATTTACTAGCGGGAGTGGCAGATACGCAGTATTTT
CDR3: CASSQDLLAGVADTQYF

size: many
V: TRBV5-1
J: TRBJ2-1
D: TRBD1
DNA: TGCGCCAGCAGCTTCCCGACAGGGATCAATGAGCAGTTCTTC
CDR3: CASSFPTGINEQFF

size: many
V: TRBV30
J: TRBJ1-5
D: .
DNA: TGTGCCTGGAGTGTTGCCAGGGTGGCCCCTAGCAATCAGCCCCAGCATTTT
CDR3: CAWSVARVAPSNQPQHF

size: few
V: TRBV15
J: TRBJ2-3
D: .
DNA: TGTGCCACCAGCAGAGAGGGCTTCACAGATACGCAGTATTTT
CDR3: CATSREGFTDTQYF

size: few
V: TRBV5-8
J: TRBJ2-1
D: TRBD2
DNA: TGTGCCAGCGTACTAGCGGTTGAGCAGTTCTTC
CDR3: CASVLAVEQFF

size: many
V: TRBV11-3
J: TRBJ2-1
D: TRBD1
DNA: TGTGCCAGCAGCTTACGCTCCTCCGGGACAGGAAATGAGCAGTTCTTC
CDR3: CASSLRSSGTGNEQFF

size: .
V: TRBV12-3/TRBV12-4
J: TRBJ1-1
D: .
DNA: TGTGCCAGCAGTTTAGCGCTTACGCGGACAGAAGAAGCTTTCTTT
CDR3: CASSLALTRTEEAFF

size: .
V: TRBV27
J: TRBJ2-5
D: .
DNA: TGTGCCAGCAGTTTTGCGGGAATAGCTGAGACCCAGTACTTC
CDR3: CASSFAGIAETQYF

size: .
V: TRBV19
J: TRBJ1-2
D: TRBD1
DNA: TGTGCCAGTAGTACAGGGGGCACTAACTATGGCTACACCTTC
CDR3: CASSTGGTNYGYTF

size: .
V: TRBV9
J: TRBJ2-5
D: .
DNA: TGTGCCAGCAGCGTAGGGGTGGGGCGGGGACATCAAGAGACCCAGTACTTC
CDR3: CASSVGVGRGHQETQYF

size: many
V: TRBV5-1
J: TRBJ1-1
D: .
DNA: TGCGCCAGCAGCAACCGGGACGGAGGGAACACTGAAGCTTTCTTT
CDR3: CASSNRDGGNTEAFF

size: .
V: TRBV27
J: TRBJ2-1
D: .
DNA: TGTGCCAGCAGTTTATCCGGGATCCAACTGGGAAATGAGCAGTTCTTC
CDR3: CASSLSGIQLGNEQFF

size: few
V: TRBV2
J: TRBJ2-4
D: TRBD2
DNA: TGTGCCAGCGGGACTAGCGGGATTGGCAAAAACATTCAGTACTTC
CDR3: CASGTSGIGKNIQYF

size: few
V: TRBV7-8
J: TRBJ1-2
D: .
DNA: TGTGCCAGCCGAGGTCTGTCGGGGGCACAGGGCTACACCTTC
CDR3: CASRGLSGAQGYTF

size: many
V: TRBV2
J: TRBJ2-1
D: TRBD2
DNA: TGTGCCAGCAGTGGGCGAGAACAGGGGGCAGGGACTAGCGGCTTTTCCTACAATGAGCAGTTCTTC
CDR3: CASSGREQGAGTSGFSYNEQFF